This T cell receptor (beta chain) was sequenced in a study of beta chain features in type 1 diabetes. Study details: There was similarity between patients and healthy donors in age, gender and cell yields.

The study reverse transcribed the entire isolated RNA, so it sequenced expressed TCRB transcripts. Clones were read by immunoSEQ multiplex PCR, and TCRdb kept only the in-frame ones, dropping some. The sample holds 200,000 to 300,000 clones, around 65% seen once. Staining for CD45RO/CCR7/CD25/CD127/CD95/CD27 allowed sorting of CD4+ naive, central memory, regulatory and stem cell-like memory cells. What was sequenced was naive CD4+ T cells from blood. This TCR was sampled from a man aged 25-45 years in good health.

CDR3 in DNA: TGCGCCAGCAGCCAAGTCTCCAGGGTCCCGGGTGGCTACACCTTC. Translated, it gives CASSQVSRVPGGYTF. This chain joins TRBV4-1 and TRBJ1-2; a possible D gene is TRBD1 (5 bases). The CDR3 is 15 residues long. Germline V gives CDR1 MGHRA, CDR2 YSYEKL. V lost 1 base to trimming and J lost 7 bases, with 16 bases between them.